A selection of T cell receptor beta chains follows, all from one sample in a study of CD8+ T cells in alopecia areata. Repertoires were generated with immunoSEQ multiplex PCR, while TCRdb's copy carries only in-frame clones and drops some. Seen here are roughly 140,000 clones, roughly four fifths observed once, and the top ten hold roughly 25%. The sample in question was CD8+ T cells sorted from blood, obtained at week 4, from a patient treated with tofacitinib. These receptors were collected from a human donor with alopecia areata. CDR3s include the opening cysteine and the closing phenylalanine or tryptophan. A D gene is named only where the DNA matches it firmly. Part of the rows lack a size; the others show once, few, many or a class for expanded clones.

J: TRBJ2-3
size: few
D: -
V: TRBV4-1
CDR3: CASREGPRDDTQYF
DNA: TGCGCCAGCAGAGAAGGACCCCGCGACGATACGCAGTATTTT

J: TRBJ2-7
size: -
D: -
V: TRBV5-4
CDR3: CASSSRTVPYEQYF
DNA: TGTGCCAGCAGCTCCCGGACGGTTCCCTACGAGCAGTACTTC

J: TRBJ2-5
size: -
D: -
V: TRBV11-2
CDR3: CASRLQGRETQYF
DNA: TGTGCCAGCAGGTTACAGGGAAGGGAGACCCAGTACTTC

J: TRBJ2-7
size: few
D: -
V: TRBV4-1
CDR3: CASSQEGEQYF
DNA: TGCGCCAGCAGCCAAGAAGGAGAGCAGTACTTC

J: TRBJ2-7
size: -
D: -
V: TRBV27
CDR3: CASSLEVGGYEQYF
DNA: TGTGCCAGCAGTTTAGAGGTAGGGGGGTACGAGCAGTACTTC

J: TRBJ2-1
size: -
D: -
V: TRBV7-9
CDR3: CASSLVLDEQFF
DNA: TGTGCCAGCAGCTTAGTGCTAGATGAGCAGTTCTTC

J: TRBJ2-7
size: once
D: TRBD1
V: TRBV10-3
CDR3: CAISGQGAVIYEQYF
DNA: TGTGCCATCAGTGGACAGGGGGCGGTTATTTACGAGCAGTACTTC

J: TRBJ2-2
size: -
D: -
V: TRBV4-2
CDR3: CASSQVWGHTGELFF
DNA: TGTGCCAGCAGCCAAGTTTGGGGGCACACCGGGGAGCTGTTTTTT

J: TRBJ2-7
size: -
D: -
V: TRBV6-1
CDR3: CASARLVSYEQYF
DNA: TGTGCCAGCGCCCGCCTGGTCTCCTACGAGCAGTACTTC

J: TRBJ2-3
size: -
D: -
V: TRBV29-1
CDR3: CSVWASGTDTQYF
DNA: TGCAGCGTTTGGGCTAGCGGCACAGATACGCAGTATTTT

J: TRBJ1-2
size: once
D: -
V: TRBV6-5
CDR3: CASSYAINGPGYTF
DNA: TGTGCCAGCAGTTACGCGATTAACGGGCCTGGCTACACCTTC

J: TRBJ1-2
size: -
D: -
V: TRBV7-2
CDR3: CASSFSEDGYTF
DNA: TGTGCCAGCAGCTTTTCGGAGGATGGCTACACCTTC

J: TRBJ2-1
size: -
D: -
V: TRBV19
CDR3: CASSGALGEQFF
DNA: TGTGCCAGTAGTGGGGCCCTGGGTGAGCAGTTCTTC

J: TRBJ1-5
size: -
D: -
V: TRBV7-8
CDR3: CASSFRSNQPQHF
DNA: TGTGCCAGCAGCTTTAGGAGCAATCAGCCCCAGCATTTT

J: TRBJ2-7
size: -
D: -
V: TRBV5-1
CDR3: CASSAGVGLHEQYF
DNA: TGCGCCAGCAGCGCCGGGGTGGGTCTCCACGAGCAGTACTTC

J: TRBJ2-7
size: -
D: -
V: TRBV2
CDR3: CASSEVLWEDEQYF
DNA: TGTGCCAGCAGTGAAGTATTATGGGAGGACGAGCAGTACTTC

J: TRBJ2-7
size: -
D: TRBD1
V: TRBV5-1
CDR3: CASSLSTGGYDEQYF
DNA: TGCGCCAGCAGCCTCTCGACAGGGGGCTACGACGAGCAGTACTTC

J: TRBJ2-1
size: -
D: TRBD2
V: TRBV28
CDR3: CASSFGARLAGNEQFF
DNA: TGTGCCAGCAGTTTCGGGGCTCGACTAGCCGGCAATGAGCAGTTCTTC

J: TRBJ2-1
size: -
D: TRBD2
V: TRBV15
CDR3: CATSSGGGPLDEQFF
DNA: TGTGCCACCAGCAGCGGCGGGGGACCCCTTGATGAGCAGTTCTTC

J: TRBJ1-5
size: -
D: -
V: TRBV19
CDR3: CASSKGGNQPQHF
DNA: TGTGCCAGTAGTAAGGGCGGTAATCAGCCCCAGCATTTT

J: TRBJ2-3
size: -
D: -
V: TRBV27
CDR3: CASSLGFPDTQYF
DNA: TGTGCCAGCAGTTTGGGTTTCCCAGATACGCAGTATTTT

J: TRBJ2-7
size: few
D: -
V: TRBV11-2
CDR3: CASSRTTGYEQYF
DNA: TGTGCCAGCAGCCGAACGACAGGCTACGAGCAGTACTTC

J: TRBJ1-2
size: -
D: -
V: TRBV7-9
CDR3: CASSLSDSLYGYTF
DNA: TGTGCCAGCAGCTTATCGGACAGTCTCTATGGCTACACCTTC

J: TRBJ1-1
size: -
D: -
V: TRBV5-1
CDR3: CASSLWQDHEAFF
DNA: TGCGCCAGCAGCTTGTGGCAGGACCATGAAGCTTTCTTT

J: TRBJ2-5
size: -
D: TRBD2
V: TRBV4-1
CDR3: CASSQTGGRETQYF
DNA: TGCGCCAGCAGCCAAACGGGGGGTAGAGAGACCCAGTACTTC

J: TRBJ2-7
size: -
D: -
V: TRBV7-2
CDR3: CASSLVLGGRYEQYF
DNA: TGTGCCAGCAGCTTAGTTTTGGGGGGCAGGTACGAGCAGTACTTC

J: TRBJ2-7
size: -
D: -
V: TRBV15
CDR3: CATRSSGDDEQYF
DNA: TGTGCCACCAGGTCATCAGGGGATGACGAGCAGTACTTC

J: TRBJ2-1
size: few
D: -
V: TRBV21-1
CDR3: CASSRHTGTGNYNEQFF
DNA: TGTGCCAGCAGCAGACACACCGGGACAGGGAATTACAATGAGCAGTTCTTC

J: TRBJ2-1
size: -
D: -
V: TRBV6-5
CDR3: CASSYSPGPSYNEQFF
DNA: TGTGCCAGCAGTTACTCACCGGGCCCCTCCTACAATGAGCAGTTCTTC

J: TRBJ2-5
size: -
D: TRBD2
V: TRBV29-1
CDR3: CSVEGGSGGQETQYF
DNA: TGCAGCGTTGAAGGAGGTAGCGGGGGCCAAGAGACCCAGTACTTC

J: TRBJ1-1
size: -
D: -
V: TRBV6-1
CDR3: CASSTWGLNTEAFF
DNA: TGTGCCAGCAGCACGTGGGGGTTGAACACTGAAGCTTTCTTT

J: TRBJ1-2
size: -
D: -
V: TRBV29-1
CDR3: CSVPGPMGGYTF
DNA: TGCAGCGTGCCGGGACCAATGGGTGGCTACACCTTC

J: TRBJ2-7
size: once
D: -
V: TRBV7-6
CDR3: CASSLGLTGSYEQYF
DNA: TGTGCCAGCAGCTTAGGGCTCACAGGATCCTACGAGCAGTACTTC

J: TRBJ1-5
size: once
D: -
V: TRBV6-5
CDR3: CASSYGHGLNQPQHF
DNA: TGTGCCAGCAGTTATGGACACGGACTAAATCAGCCCCAGCATTTT

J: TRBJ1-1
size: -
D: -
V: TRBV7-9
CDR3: CASILGGTEAFF
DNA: TGTGCCAGCATCCTAGGGGGAACTGAAGCTTTCTTT

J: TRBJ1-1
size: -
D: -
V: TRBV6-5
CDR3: CASSYSAKEKNTEAFF
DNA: TGTGCCAGCAGTTACTCGGCAAAGGAGAAGAACACTGAAGCTTTCTTT

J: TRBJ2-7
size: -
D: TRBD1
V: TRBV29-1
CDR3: CSVRQGSYEQYF
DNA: TGCAGCGTAAGACAGGGTTCCTACGAGCAGTACTTC

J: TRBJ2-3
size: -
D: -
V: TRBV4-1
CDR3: CASSQARVDTQYF
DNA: TGCGCCAGCAGCCAGGCTAGGGTAGATACGCAGTATTTT

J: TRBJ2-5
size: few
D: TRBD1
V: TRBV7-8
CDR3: CASSPGTGWGRRETQYF
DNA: TGTGCCAGCAGCCCCGGGACAGGGTGGGGGAGGCGAGAGACCCAGTACTTC

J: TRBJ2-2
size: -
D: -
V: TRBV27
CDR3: CASSPPPGELFF
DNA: TGTGCCAGCAGTCCCCCACCCGGGGAGCTGTTTTTT

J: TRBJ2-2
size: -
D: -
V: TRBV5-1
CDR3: CASSLGDKNTGELFF
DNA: TGCGCCAGCAGCTTGGGGGACAAGAACACCGGGGAGCTGTTTTTT

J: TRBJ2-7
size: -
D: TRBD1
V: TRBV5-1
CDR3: CASSLAPTGGATEQYF
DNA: TGCGCCAGCAGCTTGGCCCCGACAGGGGGCGCGACCGAGCAGTACTTC

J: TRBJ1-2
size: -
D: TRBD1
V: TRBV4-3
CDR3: CASSQGQQLYGYTF
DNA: TGCGCCAGCAGCCAGGGACAGCAACTCTATGGCTACACCTTC

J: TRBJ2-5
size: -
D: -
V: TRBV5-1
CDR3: CASSLGTFQETQYF
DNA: TGCGCCAGCAGCTTAGGGACGTTTCAAGAGACCCAGTACTTC

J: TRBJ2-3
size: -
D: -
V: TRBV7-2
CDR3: CASSLDAGSTDTQYF
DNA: TGTGCCAGCAGCTTAGATGCAGGGAGCACAGATACGCAGTATTTT

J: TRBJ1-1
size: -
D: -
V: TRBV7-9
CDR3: CASSQGGVNTEAFF
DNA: TGTGCCAGCAGCCAAGGGGGGGTGAACACTGAAGCTTTCTTT

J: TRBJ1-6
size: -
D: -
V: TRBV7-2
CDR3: CASSSVDGSPLHF
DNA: TGTGCCAGCAGCTCCGTTGACGGCTCACCCCTCCACTTT

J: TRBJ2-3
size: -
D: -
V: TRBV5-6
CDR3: CASSLRETDTQYF
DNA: TGTGCCAGCAGCTTGCGGGAAACAGATACGCAGTATTTT